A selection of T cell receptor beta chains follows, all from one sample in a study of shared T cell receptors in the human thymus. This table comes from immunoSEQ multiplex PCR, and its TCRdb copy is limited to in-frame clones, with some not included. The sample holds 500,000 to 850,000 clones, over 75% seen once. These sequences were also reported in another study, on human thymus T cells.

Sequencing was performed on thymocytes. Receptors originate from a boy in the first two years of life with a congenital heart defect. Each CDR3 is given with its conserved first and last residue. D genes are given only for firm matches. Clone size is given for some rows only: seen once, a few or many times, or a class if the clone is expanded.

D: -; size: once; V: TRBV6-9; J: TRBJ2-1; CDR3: CASSYIGRMILNEQFF; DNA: TGTGCCAGCAGTTATATAGGCAGGATGATTCTTAATGAGCAGTTCTTC
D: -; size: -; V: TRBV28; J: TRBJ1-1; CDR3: CASSDVQVLMNTEAFF; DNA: TGTGCCAGCAGTGACGTCCAGGTTCTAATGAACACTGAAGCTTTCTTT
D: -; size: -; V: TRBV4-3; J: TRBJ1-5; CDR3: CASSQAQFNQPQHF; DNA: TGCGCCAGCAGCCAAGCCCAGTTCAATCAGCCCCAGCATTTT
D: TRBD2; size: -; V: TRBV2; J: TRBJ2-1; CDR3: CASSPGLANEQFF; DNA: TGTGCCAGCAGTCCAGGACTAGCGAATGAGCAGTTCTTC
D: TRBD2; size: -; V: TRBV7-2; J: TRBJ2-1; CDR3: CASSTPSPSGGAGEQFF; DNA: TGTGCCAGCAGCACACCCTCCCCTAGCGGGGGGGCCGGTGAGCAGTTCTTC
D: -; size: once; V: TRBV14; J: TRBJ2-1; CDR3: CASSQEREFSYNEQFF; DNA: TGTGCCAGCAGCCAAGAAAGGGAGTTCTCCTACAATGAGCAGTTCTTC
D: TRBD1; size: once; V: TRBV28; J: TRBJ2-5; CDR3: CASSQSRHRGQETQYF; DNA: TGTGCCAGCAGTCAGTCCCGACACAGGGGACAAGAGACCCAGTACTTC
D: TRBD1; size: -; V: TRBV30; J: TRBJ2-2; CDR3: CAWSVLGTGGNGELFF; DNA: TGTGCCTGGAGTGTATTGGGGACAGGGGGCAACGGGGAGCTGTTTTTT
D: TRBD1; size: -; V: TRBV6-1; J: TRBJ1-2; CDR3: CASVRQGLDGYTF; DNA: TGTGCCAGCGTGAGACAGGGGCTTGATGGCTACACCTTC
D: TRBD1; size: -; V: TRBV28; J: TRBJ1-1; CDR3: CASSLKTDRGNTEAFF; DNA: TGTGCCAGCAGCCTAAAGACCGACAGGGGGAACACTGAAGCTTTCTTT
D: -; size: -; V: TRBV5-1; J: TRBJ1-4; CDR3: CASSLVPGVAGEEKLFF; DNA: TGCGCCAGCAGCTTGGTCCCAGGGGTCGCAGGTGAAGAAAAACTGTTTTTT
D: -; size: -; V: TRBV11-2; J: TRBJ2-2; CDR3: CASRYRSATTTANTGELFF; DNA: TGTGCCAGCCGCTACAGGTCAGCCACTACGACCGCGAACACCGGGGAGCTGTTTTTT
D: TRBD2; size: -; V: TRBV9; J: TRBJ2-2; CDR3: CASSVGGGGNTGELFF; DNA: TGTGCCAGCAGCGTAGGGGGCGGGGGAAACACCGGGGAGCTGTTTTTT
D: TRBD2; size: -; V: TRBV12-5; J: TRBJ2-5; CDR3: CASGLVAGLAGGPPQETQYF; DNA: TGTGCTAGTGGTTTGGTAGCGGGACTAGCGGGAGGGCCTCCCCAAGAGACCCAGTACTTC
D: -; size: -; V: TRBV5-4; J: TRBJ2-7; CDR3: CASSLSAARNSSYEQYF; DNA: TGTGCCAGCAGCTTGTCCGCCGCAAGGAACAGCTCCTACGAGCAGTACTTC
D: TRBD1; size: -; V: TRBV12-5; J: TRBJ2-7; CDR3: CASGPSPLDRVESEQYF; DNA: TGTGCTAGTGGTCCAAGCCCCCTCGACAGGGTGGAATCCGAGCAGTACTTC
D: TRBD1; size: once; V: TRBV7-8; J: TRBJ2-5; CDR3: CASSSRDSHFQETQYF; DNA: TGTGCCAGCAGCTCCCGGGACAGCCACTTTCAAGAGACCCAGTACTTC
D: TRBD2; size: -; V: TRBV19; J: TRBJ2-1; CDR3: CASSVGGGNNEQFF; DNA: TGTGCCAGTAGTGTCGGGGGGGGGAACAATGAGCAGTTCTTC
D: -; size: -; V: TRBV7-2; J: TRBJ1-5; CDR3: CASQMLGQPQHF; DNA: TGTGCCAGTCAGATGCTTGGTCAGCCCCAGCATTTT
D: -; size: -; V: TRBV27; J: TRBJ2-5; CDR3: CASSLSIRSAETQYF; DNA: TGTGCCAGCAGTTTATCGATTAGAAGCGCTGAGACCCAGTACTTC
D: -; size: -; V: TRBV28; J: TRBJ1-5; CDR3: CASSSLRNQPQHF; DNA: TGTGCCAGCAGTAGCTTGCGCAATCAGCCCCAGCATTTT
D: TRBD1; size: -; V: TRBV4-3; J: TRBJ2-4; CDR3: CASSQGTGGSDKNIQYF; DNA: TGCGCCAGCAGCCAAGGGACAGGGGGCTCGGACAAAAACATTCAGTACTTC
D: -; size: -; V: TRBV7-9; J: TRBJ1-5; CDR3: CASSLSGGNQPQHF; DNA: TGTGCCAGCAGCTTATCAGGGGGCAATCAGCCCCAGCATTTT
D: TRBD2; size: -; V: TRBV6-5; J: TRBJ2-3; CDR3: CASRELAGLSDTQYF; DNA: TGTGCCAGCAGGGAACTAGCGGGGCTGTCGGATACGCAGTATTTT
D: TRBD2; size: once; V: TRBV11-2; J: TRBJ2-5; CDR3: CASSRLAGETQYF; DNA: TGTGCCAGCAGCCGACTAGCGGGGGAGACCCAGTACTTC
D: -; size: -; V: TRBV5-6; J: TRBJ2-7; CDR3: CASSRVHAYF; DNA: TGTGCCAGCAGCCGGGTACATGCGTACTTC
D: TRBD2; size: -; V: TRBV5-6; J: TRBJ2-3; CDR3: CASSLLAAFPPDTQYF; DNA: TGTGCCAGCAGCCTACTAGCGGCCTTCCCCCCAGATACGCAGTATTTT
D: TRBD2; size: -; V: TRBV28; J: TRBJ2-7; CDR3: CASSSRSPRRGGNYEQYF; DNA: TGTGCCAGCAGTTCGCGATCCCCCCGTCGGGGGGGGAACTACGAGCAGTACTTC
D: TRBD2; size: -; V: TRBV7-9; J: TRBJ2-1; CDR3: CASSPRTSFVINEQFF; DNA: TGTGCCAGCAGCCCCCGGACTAGCTTTGTCATAAATGAGCAGTTCTTC
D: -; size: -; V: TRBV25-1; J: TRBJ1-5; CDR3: CASSDRYSNQPQHF; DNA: TGTGCCAGCAGTGACAGGTATAGCAATCAGCCCCAGCATTTT
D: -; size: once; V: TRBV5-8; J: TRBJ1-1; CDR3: CASQTANTEAFF; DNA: TGTGCCAGCCAAACAGCGAACACTGAAGCTTTCTTT
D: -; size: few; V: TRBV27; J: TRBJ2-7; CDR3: CASSLRGGDEQYF; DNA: TGTGCCAGCAGTTTACGGGGTGGAGACGAGCAGTACTTC
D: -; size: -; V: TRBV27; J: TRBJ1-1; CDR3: CASSLGQNTEAFF; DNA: TGTGCCAGCAGTTTGGGACAGAACACTGAAGCTTTCTTT
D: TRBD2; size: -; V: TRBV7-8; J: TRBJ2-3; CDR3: CASSWLWGGDTQYF; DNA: TGTGCCAGCAGCTGGCTTTGGGGGGGAGATACGCAGTATTTT
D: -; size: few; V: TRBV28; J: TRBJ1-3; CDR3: CASSFGRSGNTIYF; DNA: TGTGCCAGCAGTTTTGGCCGCTCTGGAAACACCATATATTTT
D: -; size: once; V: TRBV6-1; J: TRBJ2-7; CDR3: CASSEARGATYEQYF; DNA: TGTGCCAGCAGTGAAGCGCGCGGAGCCACCTACGAGCAGTACTTC
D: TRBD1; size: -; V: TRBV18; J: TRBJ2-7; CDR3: CASSLHRGSIPNVSYEQYF; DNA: TGTGCCAGCTCCCTTCACAGGGGGTCCATCCCCAACGTGTCGTACGAGCAGTACTTC
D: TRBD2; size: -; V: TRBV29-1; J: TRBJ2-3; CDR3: CSAIPSGRSDTQYF; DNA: TGCAGCGCGATCCCTAGCGGGAGATCAGATACGCAGTATTTT
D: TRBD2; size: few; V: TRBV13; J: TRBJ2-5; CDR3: CASSLASGGKETQYF; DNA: TGTGCCAGCAGCTTAGCAAGCGGGGGGAAGGAGACCCAGTACTTC
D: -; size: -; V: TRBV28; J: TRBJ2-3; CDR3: CASSPRASPSTDTQYF; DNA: TGTGCCAGCAGCCCGAGGGCCTCTCCTAGCACAGATACGCAGTATTTT
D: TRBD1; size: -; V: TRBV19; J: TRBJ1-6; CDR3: CASSIGGPRQGDSPLHF; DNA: TGTGCCAGTAGTATAGGAGGGCCACGACAGGGGGATTCACCCCTCCACTTT
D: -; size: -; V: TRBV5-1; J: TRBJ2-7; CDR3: CASSLDIHRIYEQYF; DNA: TGCGCCAGCAGCTTGGACATTCACAGGATCTACGAGCAGTACTTC
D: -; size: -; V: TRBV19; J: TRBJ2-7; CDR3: CASSMCQGPNEQYF; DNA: TGTGCCAGTAGTATGTGTCAGGGGCCCAACGAGCAGTACTTC
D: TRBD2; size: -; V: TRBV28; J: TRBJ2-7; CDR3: CASSLRLAVYEQYF; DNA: TGTGCCAGCAGTTTGAGGCTAGCGGTCTACGAGCAGTACTTC
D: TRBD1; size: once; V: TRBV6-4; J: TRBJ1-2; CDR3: CASKPAGGPANYGYTF; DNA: TGTGCCAGCAAACCGGCAGGGGGCCCCGCTAACTATGGCTACACCTTC
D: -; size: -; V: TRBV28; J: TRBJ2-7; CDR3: CASSTRSEGEQYF; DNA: TGTGCCAGCAGTACCCGGTCCGAGGGCGAGCAGTACTTC